The 28 T cell receptor beta chains reported below all come from one sample, sequenced in a study of T cells in Graves' hyperthyroidism and ophthalmopathy. Amplified regions were TCR beta CDR3 sequences from RNA transcripts. TCR CDR3 regions were first amplified by RT-PCR with HTBI primers. Each CDR3 protein gets one entry after TCRdb re-called the multiplex PCR reads with MiXCR. Seen here are roughly 500,000 distinct CDR3 sequences, roughly 16% observed once, and the top ten hold over 25%. Sequencing was performed on blood. These receptors were taken from a woman aged 30 to 39 with Graves' ophthalmopathy.

The chain joins TRBV4-1 to TRBJ2-1; TRBD1 aligns across 7 bases. V lost 4 bases and J lost 7; bases outside the gene matches: 10. This CDR3 has 15 residues. Germline V gives CDR1 MGHRA, CDR2 YSYEKL. CDR3 coding DNA: TGCGCCAGCAGCCGAGCGACAGGGTGGAGAAATGAGCAGTTCTTC. Translation: CASSRATGWRNEQFF.

This clonotype was seen a few times. J is TRBJ1-2 and V is TRBV24-1, with unresolved D. The germline gives CDR1 KGHDR, CDR2 SFDVKD. There are 12 residues in the CDR3. V was trimmed by 3 bases and J by 8 bases, leaving 9 bases between them. The CDR3 DNA is TGTGCCACCAGTGATCCCGGTGGAGGCTACACCTTC. Protein product: CATSDPGGGYTF.

At least ten counts were recorded for this clonotype. The V call is TRBV28, the J call TRBJ2-7; no definite D call. Deletions cut 6 bases from V and 3 bases from J, with 9 bases between. Germline V gene lookup returns CDR1 MDHEN and CDR2 SYDVKM. This CDR3 has 12 residues. The DNA of the CDR3 is TGTGCCAGCAGGCTCACAGACTACGAGCAGTACTTC. Residues: CASRLTDYEQYF.

At least ten counts were recorded for this clonotype. The chain is built from TRBV28 and TRBJ2-3, with D perhaps being TRBD1 or TRBD2 (5 bases each). CDR3 length equals 14 residues. The V end lost 6 bases, the J end lost 2 bases, and 12 bases lay between the germline ends. From germline, CDR1 is MDHEN and CDR2 SYDVKM. The CDR3 sequence: CASSGADFTDTQYF. CDR3 bases: TGTGCCAGCAGCGGGGCGGATTTCACAGATACGCAGTATTTT.

This clonotype was detected only a few times. The chain uses TRBV20-1 and TRBJ1-6; tentative D call: TRBD1 (5 bases). Germline CDR1 is DFQATT and CDR2 is SNEGSKA (reference sequence). The CDR3 extends over 16 amino acids. V was cut by 0 bases and J by 9 bases, with 18 bases left in between. The DNA for the CDR3 is TGCAGTGCTAGAGACCCCACGGGGGGGTTGGGTTCACCCCTCCACTTT. It yields the protein CSARDPTGGLGSPLHF.

Many counts were recorded for this clonotype. The chain recombines TRBV27 with TRBJ1-2; TRBD1 is a possible D gene (5 bases). In germline, CDR1 is MNHEY, CDR2 SMNVEV (reference sequence). The V end lost 6 bases, the J end lost 6 bases, and 14 bases lay between the germline ends. CDR3 size: 13 residues. CDR3: CASSQVAGNGYTF. The CDR3 nucleotides read TGTGCCAGCAGCCAGGTTGCAGGGAATGGCTACACCTTC.

In this sample, this clonotype turned up a few times. The rearrangement links TRBV6-2 or TRBV6-3 to TRBJ1-1; 9 bases fit TRBD1. Germline loops: CDR1 MNHEY, CDR2 SVGEGT. V lost 0 bases and J lost 4; bases outside the gene matches: 3. The CDR3 consists of 15 residues. The CDR3 region is CASSYSTGGGTEAFF. In DNA, the CDR3 is TGTGCCAGCAGTTACTCGACAGGGGGGGGCACTGAAGCTTTCTTT.

This clonotype was recorded at least ten times. V is TRBV20-1 and J is TRBJ2-7; TRBD2 matches at 13 bases. This CDR3 has 17 amino acids. In germline, CDR1 is DFQATT, CDR2 SNEGSKA (reference sequence). Trimming at V came to 1 base and at J to 2 bases, leaving 8 bases not matched to a gene. The CDR3 sequence is CSARVGWTSGSTYEQYF. CDR3 nucleotides: TGCAGTGCTAGAGTGGGTTGGACTAGCGGGAGCACCTACGAGCAGTACTTC.

The V and J genes are TRBV30 and TRBJ2-3, with 8 bases identical to TRBD2. V lost 2 bases, J lost 2 bases, and 9 bases stayed unmatched. This CDR3 is 16 amino acids long. Germline V gives CDR1 GTSNPN, CDR2 SVGIG (reference sequence). CDR3 sequence (DNA): TGTGCCTGGAGTACAAAACTAGCGGAAGCCACAGATACGCAGTATTTT. Encoded protein: CAWSTKLAEATDTQYF. The full variable domain, completed using reference TRBV30 and TRBJ2-3, is SQTIHQWPATLVQPVGSPLSLECTVEGTSNPNLYWYRQAAGRGLQLLFYSVGIGQISSEVPQNLSASRPQDRQFILSSKKLLLSDSGFYLCAWSTKLAEATDTQYFGPGTRLTVL.

Worth noting for this clonotype: A much larger clone differs from this one at a single base, so this may be a read error. In DNA, the CDR3 is TGTGCCAGCAGCCTCAACACGACCTTAGGTGAAGCTTTCTTT. Its translation is CASSLNTTLGEAFF. This rearrangement joins TRBV3-1 to TRBJ1-1; no clear D gene. This CDR3 spans 14 amino acids. Germline V lookup: CDR1 LGHDT, CDR2 YNNKEL (reference sequence). V dropped 4 bases and J dropped 7 bases, with 16 bases sitting between them. The full variable domain, rest sourced from reference TRBV3-1 and TRBJ1-1, is DTAVSQTPKYLVTQMGNDKSIKCEQNLGHDTMYWYKQDSKKFLKIMFSYNNKELIINETVPNRFSPKSPDKAHLNLHINSLELGDSAVYFCASSLNTTLGEAFFGQGTRLTVV.

This clonotype was counted ten times or more. This chain uses TRBV6-1 with TRBJ2-7, with D possibly TRBD2 on 6 matching bases. The V end lost 6 bases, the J end lost 1 base, and 16 bases lay between the germline ends. Germline CDR1 is MNHNS and CDR2 is SASEGT. The CDR3 is 15 amino acids. The CDR3 loop reads CASSPMPGESYEQYF. The CDR3 coding sequence is TGTGCCAGCAGCCCAATGCCGGGAGAATCCTACGAGCAGTACTTC.

J is TRBJ2-1 and V is TRBV12-3 or TRBV12-4; TRBD1 aligns across 11 bases. J lost 13 bases, V lost 2 bases, and 13 bases had no gene match. The CDR3 runs to 16 residues. CDR3 protein: CASSLSVRTGGVPQFF. In DNA, the CDR3 is TGTGCCAGCAGTTTATCTGTCAGGACAGGGGGCGTCCCCCAGTTCTTC.

This clonotype has at least ten counts. The gene calls are TRBV20-1 and TRBJ2-7; 9 positions agree with TRBD2. The V segment lost 7 bases and the J segment 6 bases; nucleotides outside the gene matches: 4. The germline CDR1 and CDR2 sequences are DFQATT and SNEGSKA (reference sequence). The CDR3 is 11 residues long. CDR3 amino acids: CSVSGRPEQYF. The CDR3 DNA follows: TGCAGTGTTAGCGGGAGACCCGAGCAGTACTTC.

In this sample, this clonotype turned up many times. The chain links TRBV6-2 or TRBV6-3 to TRBJ2-7, with a weak D call TRBD2 (5 bases). Trimming shortened V by 2 bases and J by 0 bases, and 5 bases separated the two germline ends. This CDR3 contains 13 residues. Germline loops: CDR1 MNHEY, CDR2 SVGEGT. CDR3 protein: CASSYGGSYEQYF. CDR3 nucleotides: TGTGCCAGCAGTTACGGAGGCTCCTACGAGCAGTACTTC.

The rearrangement uses TRBV9 and TRBJ1-2; weak D call: TRBD1 (6 bases). This CDR3 region has 15 residues. The ends were cut back, 0 bases at V and 4 bases at J, with 13 bases in the middle. The germline CDR1 and CDR2 sequences are SGDLS and YYNGEE. CDR3 bases: TGTGCCAGCAGCGTAGAGACAGGTTACGCCTATGGCTACACCTTC. Amino acid sequence: CASSVETGYAYGYTF.

V gene TRBV6-2 or TRBV6-3 combines with J gene TRBJ2-1; TRBD2 agrees at 12 bases. CDR1 and CDR2 from the germline V gene are MNHEY and SVGEGT. CDR3 size: 15 residues. Unmatched junction bases numbered 2, after V lost 4 bases and J lost 4 bases. In DNA, the CDR3 is TGTGCCAGCAGTTCCACTAGCGGGGGGTACAATGAGCAGTTCTTC. It translates to CASSSTSGGYNEQFF.

The chain joins TRBV4-2 to TRBJ2-3; 7 bases fit TRBD2. CDR1 is LGHNA, CDR2 YNFKEQ, per germline. There are 17 residues in the CDR3. The junction had 7 bases not matched to a gene; V was cut back by 0 bases and J by 1 base. CDR3 in DNA: TGTGCCAGCAGCCAAGAAGGTCGCAGCGGGGGCACAGATACGCAGTATTTT. Residues: CASSQEGRSGGTDTQYF.

There are many counts of this clonotype. This chain connects TRBV6-1 to TRBJ2-7, with D tentatively TRBD2 (6 bases). Trimming pared 7 bases from V and 1 base from J, leaving 20 bases between. CDR1 MNHNS and CDR2 SASEGT come from the germline V gene. The CDR3 is 16 amino acids. CDR3 nucleotide sequence: TGTGCCAGCAAATTAAGTTTAGCGGACCTTTCCTACGAGCAGTACTTC. This sequence encodes CASKLSLADLSYEQYF.

This clonotype was detected once. The chain uses TRBV4-1 and TRBJ2-5, with 7 nucleotides matching TRBD2. CDR1 and CDR2 from the germline V gene are MGHRA and YSYEKL. The CDR3 has 15 amino acids. The J segment lost 5 bases and the V segment lost 0 bases, leaving 6 bases of the junction unmatched. CDR3: CASSQDLPSGETQYF. The CDR3 nucleotides are TGCGCCAGCAGCCAAGACCTACCTAGCGGCGAGACCCAGTACTTC.

With respect to this clonotype: A read error may produce the germline difference seen at one junction end. The rearrangement uses TRBV20-1 and TRBJ1-4; D gene uncertain. This CDR3 comprises 13 residues. Germline V gives CDR1 DFQATT, CDR2 SNEGSKA (reference sequence). Written as DNA, the CDR3 is TGCAGTGCCCCATATGCAACTAATGAAGAACTGTTTTTT. Translating gives CSAPYATNEELFF.

This chain links TRBV6-2 or TRBV6-3 with TRBJ2-7; 12 positions match TRBD2. With 4 bases clipped from V and 7 bases from J, the junction kept 8 bases outside the gene matches. The CDR3 length is 15 residues. Germline V gene data show CDR1 as MNHEY and CDR2 as SVGEGT. This chain's CDR3 is CASSWRLAGEGEQYF. The CDR3 coding sequence is TGTGCCAGCAGTTGGAGACTAGCGGGAGAGGGTGAGCAGTACTTC.

CDR3 bases: TGTGCCACCAGCACTACCCATCTCCGGGAGGGCCGGTACGAGCAGTACTTC. Amino acids: CATSTTHLREGRYEQYF. This chain connects TRBV15 to TRBJ2-7, with 8 bases lining up with TRBD2. The CDR3 length is 17 residues. The trim removed 4 bases at V and 4 bases at J, leaving 15 bases unmatched. Germline-derived CDR1 and CDR2 are LNHNV and YYDKDF (reference sequence).

The rearrangement links TRBV24-1 to TRBJ2-2, with D perhaps TRBD2 (6 bases). Germline-derived CDR1 and CDR2 are KGHDR and SFDVKD. V was trimmed by 4 bases and J by 3 bases, leaving 11 bases between them. The CDR3 totals 15 residues. The CDR3 is CATSESSGDTGELFF. The CDR3 DNA reads as TGTGCCACCAGTGAATCTTCGGGAGACACCGGGGAGCTGTTTTTT.

The table lists this clonotype with many counts. The chain uses TRBV3-1 and TRBJ1-2, with TRBD1 matching 7 bases. The CDR3 contains 14 residues. J lost 4 bases, V lost 4 bases, and 6 bases had no gene match. From germline, CDR1 is LGHDT and CDR2 YNNKEL (reference sequence). The CDR3 loop is CASSPRDSGYGYTF. The DNA of the CDR3 is TGTGCCAGCAGCCCGAGGGACAGTGGCTATGGCTACACCTTC.

The chain uses TRBV20-1 and TRBJ1-5; unclear D gene. V shed 8 bases and J shed 6 bases, with 17 bases lying between them. This CDR3 is built from 13 residues. Germline V gives CDR1 DFQATT, CDR2 SNEGSKA (reference sequence). The CDR3 nucleotides are TGCAGTCAGCAGTCTGCAGTGGGTCAGCCCCAGCATTTT. Translated, it gives CSQQSAVGQPQHF.

This clonotype turned up a few times. At one end the junction does not follow the germline gene, possibly because of a read error. This chain uses TRBV18 with TRBJ2-7; TRBD2 is a possible D gene (5 bases). The CDR3 runs to 14 residues. Germline V gene sequence: CDR1 KGHSH, CDR2 LQKENI. CDR3 sequence: CVSSAREDSYEQYF. The DNA of the CDR3 is TGTGTCAGCTCAGCACGGGAAGACTCCTACGAGCAGTACTTC.

Many counts were recorded for this clonotype. The chain carries TRBV20-1 and TRBJ2-5; D gene ambiguous. Germline V lookup: CDR1 DFQATT, CDR2 SNEGSKA (reference sequence). The CDR3 covers 15 residues. Trimming took off 0 bases at V and 1 base at J, with 12 bases between the two ends. CDR3 region: CSARDWPEPQETQYF. The CDR3 nucleotides read TGCAGTGCTAGAGACTGGCCAGAGCCCCAAGAGACCCAGTACTTC.

This clonotype was counted a single time. The chain carries TRBV29-1 and TRBJ2-1; the D gene is possibly TRBD2 (5 bases). The end of the DNA fits TRBJ2-7 better, so the J call may be wrong. Germline V gene data show CDR1 as SQVTM and CDR2 as ANQGSEA. CDR3 length equals 14 residues. The DNA of the CDR3 is TGCAGCGTTGTTAACGCTCTCCTAGCCAATGAGCAGTACTTC. Translation gives CSVVNALLANEQYF.